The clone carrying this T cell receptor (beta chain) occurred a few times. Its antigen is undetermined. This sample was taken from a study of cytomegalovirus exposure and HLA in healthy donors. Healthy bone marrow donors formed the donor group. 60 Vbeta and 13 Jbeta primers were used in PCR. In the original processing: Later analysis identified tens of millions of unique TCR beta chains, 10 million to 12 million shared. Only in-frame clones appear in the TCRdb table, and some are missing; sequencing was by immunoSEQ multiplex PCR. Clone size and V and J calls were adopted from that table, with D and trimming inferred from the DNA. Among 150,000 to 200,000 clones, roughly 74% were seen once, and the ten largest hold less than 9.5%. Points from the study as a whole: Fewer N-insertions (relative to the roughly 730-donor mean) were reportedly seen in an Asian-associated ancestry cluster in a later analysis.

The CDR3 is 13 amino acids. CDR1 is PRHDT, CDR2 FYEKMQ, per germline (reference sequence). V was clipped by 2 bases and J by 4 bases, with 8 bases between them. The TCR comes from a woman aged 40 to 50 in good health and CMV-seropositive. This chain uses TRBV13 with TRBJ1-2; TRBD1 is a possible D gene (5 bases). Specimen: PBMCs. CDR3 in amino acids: CASSLRGIYGYTF. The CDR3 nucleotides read TGTGCCAGCAGCTTACGGGGGATCTATGGCTACACCTTC.